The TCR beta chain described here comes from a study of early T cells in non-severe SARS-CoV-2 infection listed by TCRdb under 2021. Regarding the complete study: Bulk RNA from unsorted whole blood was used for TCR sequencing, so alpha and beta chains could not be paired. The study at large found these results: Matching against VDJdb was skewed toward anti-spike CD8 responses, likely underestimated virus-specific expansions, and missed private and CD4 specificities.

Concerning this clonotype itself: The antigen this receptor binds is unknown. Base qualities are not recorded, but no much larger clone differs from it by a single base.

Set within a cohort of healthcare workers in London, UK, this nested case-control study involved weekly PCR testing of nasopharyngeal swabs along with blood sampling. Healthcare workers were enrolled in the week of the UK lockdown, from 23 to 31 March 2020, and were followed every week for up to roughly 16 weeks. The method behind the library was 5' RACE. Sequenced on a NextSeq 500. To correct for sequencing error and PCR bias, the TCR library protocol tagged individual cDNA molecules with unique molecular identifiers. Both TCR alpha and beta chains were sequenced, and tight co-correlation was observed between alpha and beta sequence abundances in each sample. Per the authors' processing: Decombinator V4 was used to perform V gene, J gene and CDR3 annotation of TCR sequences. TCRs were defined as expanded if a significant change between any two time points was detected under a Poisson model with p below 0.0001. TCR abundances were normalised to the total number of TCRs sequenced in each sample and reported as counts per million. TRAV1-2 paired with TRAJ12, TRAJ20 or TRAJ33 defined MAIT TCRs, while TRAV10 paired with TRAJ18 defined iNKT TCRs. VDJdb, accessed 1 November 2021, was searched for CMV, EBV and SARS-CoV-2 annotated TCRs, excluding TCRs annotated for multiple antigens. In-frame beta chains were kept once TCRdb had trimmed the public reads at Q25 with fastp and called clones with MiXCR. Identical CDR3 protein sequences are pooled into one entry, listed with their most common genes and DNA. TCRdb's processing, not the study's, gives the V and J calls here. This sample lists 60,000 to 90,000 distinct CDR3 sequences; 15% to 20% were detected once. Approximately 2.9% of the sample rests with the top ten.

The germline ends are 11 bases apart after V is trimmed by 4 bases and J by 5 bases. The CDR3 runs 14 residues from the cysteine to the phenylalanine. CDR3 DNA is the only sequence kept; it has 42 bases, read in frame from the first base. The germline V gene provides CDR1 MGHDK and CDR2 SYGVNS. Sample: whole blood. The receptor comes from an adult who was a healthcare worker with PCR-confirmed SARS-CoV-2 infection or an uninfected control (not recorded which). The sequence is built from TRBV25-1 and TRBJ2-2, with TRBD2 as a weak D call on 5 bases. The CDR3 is CASSVSSTTGELFF. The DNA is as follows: TGTGCCAGCAGTGTATCTAGCACTACCGGGGAGCTGTTTTTT.